This TCR beta chain came from a study of cytomegalovirus exposure and HLA in healthy donors. In the study overall: Researchers found that about 82% of about 400 genotyped donors fell within the Caucasian-associated ancestry cluster.

Primers: 60 Vbeta forward and 13 Jbeta reverse. Clones were read by immunoSEQ multiplex PCR, and TCRdb kept only the in-frame ones, dropping some. The sample lists 180,000 or so clones; about four fifths were seen once. The V and J ends lost 5 bases and 4 bases respectively, with 17 bases between them. CDR3 size: 14 residues. Germline V lookup: CDR1 GTSNPN, CDR2 SVGIG (reference sequence). This receptor was obtained from a boy aged 2 to 10 in good health and CMV-seronegative. Sequences were obtained from PBMCs. V gene TRBV30 combines with J gene TRBJ1-1; the D gene is possibly TRBD1 (5 bases). The CDR3 here is CAWRPPVRGTEAFF. As DNA, the CDR3 is TGTGCCTGGCGCCCCCCGGTAAGGGGCACTGAAGCTTTCTTT.